A selection of T cell receptor beta chains follows, all from one sample in a study of T cells in Graves' hyperthyroidism and ophthalmopathy. TCRdb re-derived calls from the multiplex PCR reads in MiXCR, one entry per CDR3 protein. The sample lists roughly 360,000 distinct CDR3 sequences, approximately 12% occurring once. Input material: blood. Source of these receptors: a man aged 25-45 years with Graves' hyperthyroidism that later progressed to Graves' ophthalmopathy. CDR3s include the opening cysteine and the closing phenylalanine or tryptophan. The D gene is left open where the match is weak. Part of the rows lack a size; the others show once, few, many or a class for expanded clones.

>16|few|.|TRBJ2-3|TRBV13
TGTGCCAGCAGCTTAGGCCCATGGCTAGCTCCAGATACGCAGTATTTT
CASSLGPWLAPDTQYF
>11|few|TRBD1|TRBJ2-4|TRBV3-1
TGTGCCAGCAGCGGAGGACAGGGACAGTACTTC
CASSGGQGQYF
>14|.|.|TRBJ1-2|TRBV6-2/TRBV6-3
TGTGCCAGCAGTTTCGGCCCTGGGGTTATCAGCTACACCTTC
CASSFGPGVISYTF
>15|few|TRBD1|TRBJ2-3|TRBV7-8
TGTGCCAGCAGCTTAGAGGGACAGGGTCAGGATACGCAGTATTTT
CASSLEGQGQDTQYF
>15|many|TRBD1|TRBJ2-5|TRBV2
TGTGCCAGCATGCCGATGACAGGGGTGTCAGAGACCCAGTACTTC
CASMPMTGVSETQYF
>14|many|.|TRBJ2-1|TRBV5-1
TGCGCCAGCAGCTTGGCCGCATTAGGGAATGAGCAGTTCTTC
CASSLAALGNEQFF
>12|.|.|TRBJ1-5|TRBV15
TGTGCCACCAGCAGACCCCCACAGCCCCAGCATTTT
CATSRPPQPQHF
>15|many|.|TRBJ2-2|TRBV12-3/TRBV12-4
TGTGCCAGCAGTAAATCCGGCTCGAACACCGGGGAGCTGTTTTTT
CASSKSGSNTGELFF
>11|.|.|TRBJ2-5|TRBV19
TGTGCCAGTAGTACGCAAGAGACCCAGTACTTC
CASSTQETQYF
>17|few|.|TRBJ2-1|TRBV5-1
TGCGCCAGCAGCTTGGTCTCTAGCCCGAGCTCCTACAATGAGCAGTTCTTC
CASSLVSSPSSYNEQFF
>14|many|.|TRBJ2-3|TRBV3-1
TGTGCCAGCAGCCAAACATTGGCCACAGATACGCAGTATTTT
CASSQTLATDTQYF
>15|many|.|TRBJ1-2|TRBV5-1
TGCGCCAGCAGCACCCCACAGGAGGGGATCTATGGCTACACCTTC
CASSTPQEGIYGYTF
>15|.|TRBD1|TRBJ2-1|TRBV4-2
TGTGCCAGCAGACCTACGGGACAGGGGTTCGATGAGCAGTTCTTC
CASRPTGQGFDEQFF
>14|.|.|TRBJ2-2|TRBV20-1
TGCAGTGCCGGCGACAGGGGAGGGACCGGGGAGCTGTTTTTT
CSAGDRGGTGELFF
>17|.|TRBD2|TRBJ2-1|TRBV20-1
TGCAGTGCTACTCAATACGGGGGACTAGCGGGGGGTCGGGAGCAGTTCTTC
CSATQYGGLAGGREQFF
>16|few|.|TRBJ1-1|TRBV19
TGTGCCAGTAGGAATTGGAGGGGGTCCCTGAACACTGAAGCTTTCTTT
CASRNWRGSLNTEAFF
>12|.|TRBD1|TRBJ1-1|TRBV15
TGTGCCACGAGGACAGGGAACACTGAAGCTTTCTTT
CATRTGNTEAFF
>14|.|TRBD2|TRBJ2-3|TRBV24-1
TGTGCCACGGGACTAGCGGGCATCACAGATACGCAGTATTTT
CATGLAGITDTQYF
>14|once|.|TRBJ2-7|TRBV12-5
TGTGCTAGTACAACAACGGGACAACCCTACGAGCAGTACTTC
CASTTTGQPYEQYF
>13|few|.|TRBJ1-1|TRBV3-1
TGTGCCAGCAGCCAGAACGGCGAGACAGAAGCTTTCTTT
CASSQNGETEAFF
>13|many|.|TRBJ1-1|TRBV12-3/TRBV12-4
TGTGCCAGCAGTTTCAGGAGGGCTGGTGAAGCTTTCTTT
CASSFRRAGEAFF
>14|.|.|TRBJ1-1|TRBV5-1
TGCGCCAGCAGACCCAAGGAGGGTAACACTGAAGCTTTCTTT
CASRPKEGNTEAFF
>16|.|TRBD2|TRBJ2-3|TRBV9
TGTGCCAGCAGCGTGGCCGGGACTAGCGCCGCCGGAACGCAGTATTTT
CASSVAGTSAAGTQYF
>14|many|.|TRBJ1-3|TRBV5-1
TGCGCCAGCAGCTTGCCCGGAAGAGGAAACACCATATATTTT
CASSLPGRGNTIYF
>14|many|.|TRBJ2-7|TRBV12-5
TGTGCTAGTGGTTTGTCAGGAGTCATGAACGAGCAGTACTTC
CASGLSGVMNEQYF
>14|.|.|TRBJ1-4|TRBV20-1
TGCGGTGCTAGATCGGGAGGGGGTGGCGAAAAACTGTTTTTT
CGARSGGGGEKLFF
>13|.|.|TRBJ2-7|TRBV4-1
TGCGCCAGCAGCCAAACGAATCACTACGAGCAGTACTTC
CASSQTNHYEQYF
>13|once|.|TRBJ2-2|TRBV9
TGTGCCAGCGGCGTAATGCGCACCGGGGAGCTGTTTTTT
CASGVMRTGELFF
>15|.|TRBD2|TRBJ2-1|TRBV28
TGTGCCAGCAGTTCGGGACTAGCGGCCTACAATGAGCAGTTCTTC
CASSSGLAAYNEQFF
>13|many|.|TRBJ2-2|TRBV7-8
TGTGCCAGCAGCTCAGGGGTTACCGGGGAGCTGTTTTTT
CASSSGVTGELFF